What follows describes a single T cell receptor beta chain. The antigen remains undetermined. Deletions cut 3 bases from V and 1 base from J, with 9 bases between. This CDR3 region has 14 residues. Germline V CDR1 and CDR2: KGHSH, LQKENI. Only in-frame clones appear in the TCRdb table, and some are missing; sequencing was by immunoSEQ multiplex PCR. The sample holds 100,000 to 150,000 clones; about 89% are singletons and the top ten take around 7.1%. This specimen belongs to a study of T cell responses to AZD1222 COVID-19 vaccine. General study points: Vaccine-associated CD4 TCRs ranged over spike, dominating at 160-218 and 743-854. Two AZD1222 administrations were followed by greater Spike-specific TCR breadth and depth.

This chain uses TRBV18 with TRBJ1-1; tentatively, D is TRBD1 (6 bases). The sequencing here drew on peripheral blood, taken 28 days after the second AZD1222 dose. This clonotype was obtained from an adult who received the AZD1222 COVID-19 vaccine. CDR3 DNA sequence: TGTGCCAGCTCACCCCGGGGGGCGAACACTGAAGCTTTCTTT. It is translated as CASSPRGANTEAFF.